Each of the 16 T cell receptor beta chains below was sequenced from the same sample in a study of T cells expressing NK-cell markers. No DNA is given; TCRdb re-called the 5' RACE reads and lists each CDR3 protein once. Across some 460,000 distinct CDR3 sequences, the top ten clones capture more than 1.4% of the sample. The sample consisted of blood T cells: a sorted CD56 or NKG2C T cell subset, CD4+ or CD8+ T cells, or bulk PBMC T cells (not recorded which). All receptors come from a woman aged 45-65 years in good health.

This sequence joins TRBV20-1 and TRBJ2-2; TCRdb names TRBD2, which stays unverified in the absence of DNA. This CDR3 has 13 residues. Germline CDR1 DFQATT, CDR2 SNEGSKA (reference sequence). CDR3 residues: CSFLREFTGELFF.

This chain joins TRBV5-1 and TRBJ2-7; TCRdb names TRBD1, which stays unverified in the absence of DNA. This CDR3 spans 14 amino acids. Germline V gene sequence: CDR1 SGHRS, CDR2 YFSETQ. CDR3 region: CASSPLSSSYEQYF.

The chain links TRBV6-2 or TRBV6-3 to TRBJ2-1; the TCRdb call, TRBD2, lacks DNA for checking. The CDR3 consists of 15 residues. Germline CDR1 reads MNHEY; CDR2 reads SVGEGT. Here the CDR3 reads CASSPSGRQYNEQFF.

The rearrangement uses TRBV18 and TRBJ2-1; the D gene TCRdb calls, TRBD2, cannot be checked with no DNA. CDR1 and CDR2 from the germline V gene are KGHSH and LQKENI. The length of the CDR3 is 15 residues. The CDR3 loop reads CASSPVTGGYNEQFF. Filled out from reference TRBV18 and TRBJ2-1, the complete variable domain reads NAGVMQNPRHLVRRRGQEARLRCSPMKGHSHVYWYRQLPEEGLKFMVYLQKENIIDESGMPKERFSAEFPKEGPSILRIQQVVRGDSAAYFCASSPVTGGYNEQFFGPGTRLTVL.

The V gene is TRBV6-6, the J gene TRBJ2-5; the TCRdb call, TRBD1, lacks DNA for checking. Germline values: CDR1 MNHNY, CDR2 SVGAGI (reference sequence). The CDR3 length is 15 residues. CDR3 residues: CASTQRQGKGETQYF.

This chain connects TRBV5-1 to TRBJ1-2; the TRBD1 assignment by TCRdb is unverifiable without DNA. The CDR3 loop spans 14 amino acids. In germline, CDR1 is SGHRS, CDR2 YFSETQ. CDR3 residues: CASRQTGSKRGYTF.

CDR3 region: CASSPLLSGSSYEQYF. V usage is TRBV18 and J usage is TRBJ2-7. The CDR3 covers 16 residues. Germline assignment: CDR1 KGHSH and CDR2 LQKENI.

The chain recombines TRBV7-9 with TRBJ2-3; there is no DNA to check the TCRdb D call of TRBD2. The germline gives CDR1 SEHNR, CDR2 FQNEAQ (reference sequence). The CDR3 extends over 14 amino acids. The CDR3 sequence is CASLEGLYTDTQYF.

The rearrangement links TRBV20-1 to TRBJ2-5; the TRBD1 assignment by TCRdb is unverifiable without DNA. CDR3 length: 14 amino acids. From germline, CDR1 is DFQATT and CDR2 SNEGSKA (reference sequence). CDR3: CSARETVTQETQYF.

The chain employs TRBV5-1 and TRBJ2-3; the D call from TCRdb, TRBD1, cannot be confirmed without DNA. The CDR3 runs to 15 residues. Germline V gene sequence: CDR1 SGHRS, CDR2 YFSETQ. The CDR3 region is CASSLSGGSADTQYF.

J is TRBJ2-1 and V is TRBV6-4; the TRBD1 assignment by TCRdb is unverifiable without DNA. Germline V lookup: CDR1 MRHNA, CDR2 SNTAGT. The CDR3 spans 16 residues. The CDR3 loop reads CASSDSGRGAYNEQFF.

The chain has TRBV29-1 and TRBJ1-1; as DNA is missing, the TRBD1 call by TCRdb cannot be tested. CDR1 SQVTM and CDR2 ANQGSEA come from the germline V gene. The CDR3 is 14 residues long. CDR3 in amino acids: CSVEVTGRSTEAFF.

This chain uses TRBV10-2 with TRBJ2-1. CDR3 length equals 16 residues. From germline, CDR1 is WSHSY and CDR2 SAAADI. The CDR3 loop reads CASSDNTGTSYNEQFF.

J is TRBJ2-7 and V is TRBV28; TCRdb selects TRBD2, and the lack of DNA leaves this call unchecked. Per germline, CDR1 MDHEN and CDR2 SYDVKM. CDR3 length: 14 amino acids. The CDR3 region is CASSRPYRVEEQYF.

The chain couples TRBV4-1 to TRBJ2-3; TCRdb selects TRBD1, and the lack of DNA leaves this call unchecked. The CDR3 contains 13 residues. The germline V gene encodes CDR1 MGHRA and CDR2 YSYEKL. The CDR3 loop is CASSPRGRDTQYF.

This chain links TRBV10-3 with TRBJ1-1; TCRdb gives TRBD1 as the D gene, but with no DNA this cannot be confirmed. Germline V gene lookup returns CDR1 ENHRY and CDR2 SYGVKD. The CDR3 loop spans 13 amino acids. The CDR3 protein is CANRDRARTEAFF.